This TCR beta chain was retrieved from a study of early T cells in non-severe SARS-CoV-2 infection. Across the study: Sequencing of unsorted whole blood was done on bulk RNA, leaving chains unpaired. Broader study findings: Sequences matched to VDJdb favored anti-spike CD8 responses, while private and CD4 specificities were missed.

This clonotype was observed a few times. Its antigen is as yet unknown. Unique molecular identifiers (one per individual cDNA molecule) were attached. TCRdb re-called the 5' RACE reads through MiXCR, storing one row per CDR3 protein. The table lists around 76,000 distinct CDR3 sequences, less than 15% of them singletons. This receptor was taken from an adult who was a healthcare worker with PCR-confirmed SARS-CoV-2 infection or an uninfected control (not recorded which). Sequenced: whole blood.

CDR3 bases: TGTGCCAGCAGCTTAGGTAGCGGGAGACAAGAGACCCAGTACTTC. This encodes CASSLGSGRQETQYF. The chain uses TRBV7-2 and TRBJ2-5; 9 nucleotides line up with TRBD2. The germline gives CDR1 SGHTA, CDR2 FQGNSA. V gave up 1 base and J gave up 2 bases; unmatched junction bases: 2. CDR3 length equals 15 residues. The full variable domain, in which reference TRBV7-2 and TRBJ2-5 provide the parts outside the CDR3, is GAGVSQSPSNKVTEKGKDVELRCDPISGHTALYWYRQSLGQGLEFLIYFQGNSAPDKSGLPSDRFSAERTGGSVSTLTIQRTQQEDSAVYLCASSLGSGRQETQYFGPGTRLLVL.